The 28 T cell receptor beta chains listed next were all sequenced from one sample in a study of shared clonotypes between healthy human individuals. Produced via immunoSEQ multiplex PCR; TCRdb's table is partial and in-frame only. The data contain millions of clones, around 94% of them singletons. Sequencing was performed on naive CD4+ T cells sorted from blood. The subset is: CD45RA+ positively selected. These receptors came from a man between 18 and 29 years old in good health.

The CDR3 DNA reads TGTGCCAGCAGTTACTCAACACTGGTGAGCTCCTACGAGCAGTACTTC. Translation: CASSYSTLVSSYEQYF. The chain has TRBV6-5 and TRBJ2-7; D is undetermined. The CDR3 extends over 16 amino acids. Germline assignment: CDR1 MNHEY and CDR2 SVGAGI. V dropped 0 bases and J dropped 0 bases, with 12 bases sitting between them.

The chain couples TRBV5-6 to TRBJ1-1; 8 positions match TRBD1. Germline trimming cut 4 bases from V and 3 bases from J; bases unmatched to any gene: 8. CDR3 size: 15 residues. Germline assignment: CDR1 SGHDT and CDR2 YYEEEE. In nucleotides, the CDR3 is TGTGCCAGCAGCATGCTGGACAGGGCCTACACTGAAGCTTTCTTT. This encodes CASSMLDRAYTEAFF.

This sequence joins TRBV6-5 and TRBJ1-1, with D possibly TRBD1 on 6 matching bases. Germline lookup yields CDR1 MNHEY and CDR2 SVGAGI. V was shortened by 6 bases and J by 2 bases, with 10 bases between the two germline ends. The CDR3 totals 13 residues. The CDR3 protein is CASSRGHNTEAFF. CDR3 coding DNA: TGTGCCAGCAGCCGGGGACATAACACTGAAGCTTTCTTT.

The V gene is TRBV19, the J gene TRBJ2-1; D tentatively fits TRBD1 or TRBD2 (5 bases each). The germline gives CDR1 LNHDA, CDR2 SQIVND (reference sequence). V gave up 4 bases and J gave up 6 bases, with 19 bases separating them. The CDR3 sequence is 16 residues long. The CDR3 DNA follows: TGTGCCAGTAGTACCCTCCGGGACCCGCGGTTCAATGAGCAGTTCTTC. Its protein is CASSTLRDPRFNEQFF.

The rearrangement links TRBV5-8 to TRBJ2-5, with a tentative D call TRBD2 (5 bases). CDR3 length equals 15 residues. Germline V gene lookup returns CDR1 SGHTS and CDR2 YDEGEE. Deletions cut 1 base from V and 5 bases from J, with 15 bases between. CDR3 DNA sequence: TGTGCCAGCAGCTTGTCCGCGGGCCCGGGGGAGACCCAGTACTTC. Translation gives CASSLSAGPGETQYF. The variable domain in full, with the rest retrieved from reference TRBV5-8 and TRBJ2-5, is EAGVTQSPTHLIKTRGQQATLRCSPISGHTSVYWYQQALGLGLQFLLWYDEGEERNRGNFPPRFSGRQFPNYSSELNVNALELEDSALYLCASSLSAGPGETQYFGPGTRLLVL.

V gene TRBV6-6 combines with J gene TRBJ1-2, with 9 bases lining up with TRBD1. CDR1 is MNHNY, CDR2 SVGAGI, per germline (reference sequence). Trimming removed 2 bases from V and 7 bases from J; junction bases left unmatched: 11. The CDR3 has 16 amino acids. CDR3: CASSYARAGQGAGYTF. The CDR3 DNA follows: TGTGCCAGCAGTTACGCGAGAGCGGGACAGGGTGCTGGCTACACCTTC.

The rearrangement links TRBV27 to TRBJ2-7, with D perhaps matching TRBD1 or TRBD2 (5 bases each). The V gene's germline CDR1 is MNHEY and CDR2 SMNVEV (reference sequence). Deletions cut 3 bases from V and 1 base from J, with 13 bases between. The CDR3 totals 15 residues. CDR3 sequence: CASSLRWDGSYEQYF. For the CDR3, the DNA is TGTGCCAGCAGTTTGCGATGGGACGGTTCCTACGAGCAGTACTTC.

The CDR3 DNA reads as TGTGCCAGCACGGGGGTTGGAAACACCATATATTTT. This codes for CASTGVGNTIYF. The V and J genes are TRBV7-9 and TRBJ1-3, with D possibly being TRBD1 (5 bases). Germline CDR1 SEHNR, CDR2 FQNEAQ (reference sequence). The CDR3 totals 12 residues. The V gene lost 7 bases and the J gene lost 3 bases, with 7 bases spanning the gap.

The rearrangement uses TRBV10-1 and TRBJ1-1; 7 bases fit TRBD1. This CDR3 is 12 amino acids long. CDR1 and CDR2 from the germline V gene are WNHNN and SYGVQD (reference sequence). J lost 7 bases, V lost 6 bases, and 5 bases had no gene match. The CDR3 spells CASSPDRFEAFF. The CDR3 bases are TGCGCCAGCAGCCCGGACAGGTTTGAAGCTTTCTTT.

The V gene is TRBV9, the J gene TRBJ2-3; 11 bases line up with TRBD2. The germline CDR1 and CDR2 sequences are SGDLS and YYNGEE. The V segment lost 3 bases and the J segment 2 bases; nucleotides outside the gene matches: 5. The CDR3 is 16 amino acids. The CDR3 reads CASSAGTSGPTDTQYF. CDR3 coding DNA: TGTGCCAGCAGCGCGGGGACTAGCGGACCCACAGATACGCAGTATTTT.

The V call is TRBV7-9, the J call TRBJ1-2; weak D call: TRBD1 (6 bases). The CDR3 loop spans 17 amino acids. Germline-derived CDR1 and CDR2 are SEHNR and FQNEAQ (reference sequence). With 1 base removed from V and 5 bases from J, the gap between germline ends came to 20 bases. CDR3 sequence: CASSLGRSPGEEYGYTF. CDR3 coding DNA: TGTGCCAGCAGCTTAGGGAGGAGTCCAGGGGAGGAATATGGCTACACCTTC.

The chain employs TRBV7-2 and TRBJ2-3; no clear D. Germline assignment: CDR1 SGHTA and CDR2 FQGNSA. This CDR3 spans 13 amino acids. V was pared by 3 bases and J by 4 bases, with 8 bases between. CDR3 in DNA: TGTGCCAGCAGCTTGGCTTGGGCAGATACGCAGTATTTT. Amino acid sequence: CASSLAWADTQYF.

The J gene is TRBJ1-1, the V gene TRBV2; D gene unclear. CDR3 length: 14 amino acids. The V and J ends lost 4 bases and 1 base respectively, with 10 bases between them. Looked up from germline, CDR1 is SNHLY and CDR2 is FYNNEI. The CDR3 region is CASSAQTSNTEAFF. CDR3 bases: TGTGCCAGCAGTGCACAGACTTCGAACACTGAAGCTTTCTTT.

As concerns this clone: Compared with germline, one end of the junction differs, possibly owing to a read error. The identical CDR3 is also encoded by other nucleotide sequences in the sample. This chain joins TRBV7-7 and TRBJ2-3; 9 positions agree with TRBD1. Germline V gene sequence: CDR1 SSHAT, CDR2 FNYEAQ (reference sequence). The CDR3 totals 15 residues. The CDR3 loop is CASSLTGGGTDTQYF. CDR3 nucleotide sequence: TGTGCTAGCAGCTTAACAGGGGGCGGCACAGATACGCAGTATTTT. The whole variable domain, filled in from reference TRBV7-7 and TRBJ2-3, reads GAGVSQSPRYKVTKRGQDVTLRCDPISSHATLYWYQQALGQGPEFLTYFNYEAQPDKSGLPSDRFSAERPEGSISTLTIQRTEQRDSAMYRCASSLTGGGTDTQYFGPGTRLTVL.

This rearrangement joins TRBV10-3 to TRBJ2-3, with D possibly being TRBD1 (6 bases). Trimming removed 2 bases at V and 2 bases at J, with 11 bases between. CDR3 size: 15 residues. CDR1 ENHRY and CDR2 SYGVKD come from the germline V gene. CDR3 amino acids: CAISESGQLTDTQYF. DNA for the CDR3: TGTGCCATCAGTGAGAGTGGACAGCTCACAGATACGCAGTATTTT.

The rearrangement joins TRBV4-1 to TRBJ2-5; TRBD2 agrees at 8 bases. V lost 7 bases to trimming and J lost 5 bases; unmatched junction nucleotides: 18. Germline assignment: CDR1 MGHRA and CDR2 YSYEKL. The CDR3 covers 17 residues. The CDR3 DNA is TGCGCCAGCAACCTGCTAGGCCGAGCGGGGGTGGGGGAGACCCAGTACTTC. It encodes CASNLLGRAGVGETQYF.

Regarding this clone: Other DNA sequences in this specimen translate into the identical CDR3. The DNA of the CDR3 is TGTGCCAGCAGCTTAATTACAGGGGGTACTGAAGCTTTCTTT. Amino acids: CASSLITGGTEAFF. The gene calls are TRBV7-9 and TRBJ1-1; 8 nucleotides match TRBD1. Germline lookup yields CDR1 SEHNR and CDR2 FQNEAQ (reference sequence). The CDR3 consists of 14 residues. V lost 2 bases to trimming and J lost 5 bases; unmatched junction nucleotides: 4.

The chain employs TRBV7-2 and TRBJ1-2; possible D gene TRBD1, 5 bases. Trimming cost V 1 base and J 3 bases, with 15 bases left between them. CDR3 length equals 16 residues. CDR1 is SGHTA, CDR2 FQGNSA, per germline. CDR3 nucleotide sequence: TGTGCCAGCAGCTTAGTCCAGGGCCCCTCAGACTATGGCTACACCTTC. This gives the protein CASSLVQGPSDYGYTF.

The chain uses TRBV30 and TRBJ1-1; a weak D match, TRBD1 (5 bases). In germline, CDR1 is GTSNPN, CDR2 SVGIG (reference sequence). Trimming left V 2 bases short and J 8 bases short, with 12 bases between. CDR3 length: 12 residues. CDR3 DNA: TGTGCCTGGAGTCTAACCGGACACGAAGCTTTCTTT. It is translated as CAWSLTGHEAFF.

The rearrangement joins TRBV19 to TRBJ1-2; possibly TRBD1 for D (5 bases). V was pared by 5 bases and J by 0 bases, with 13 bases between. Per the germline V gene, CDR1 is LNHDA and CDR2 is SQIVND (reference sequence). The CDR3 is 15 residues long. CDR3 in DNA: TGTGCCAGTAGTGGTTCGTGGGGACCTAACTATGGCTACACCTTC. Its protein is CASSGSWGPNYGYTF.

The rearrangement links TRBV7-2 to TRBJ1-6; weak D call: TRBD1 (5 bases). The CDR3 loop spans 15 amino acids. Germline values: CDR1 SGHTA, CDR2 FQGNSA. Trimming removed 1 base from V and 7 bases from J, with 11 bases in between. The CDR3 reads CASSLDGHVNSPLHF. As DNA, the CDR3 is TGTGCCAGCAGCTTAGATGGACACGTAAATTCACCCCTCCACTTT.

The chain is built from TRBV18 and TRBJ2-1; unclear D gene. V was shortened by 1 base and J by 10 bases, with 11 bases between the two germline ends. This CDR3 has 13 amino acids. Germline CDR1 KGHSH, CDR2 LQKENI. The CDR3 reads CASSPRRVEEQFF. The DNA for the CDR3 is TGTGCCAGCTCACCACGCCGGGTGGAAGAGCAGTTCTTC.

The rearrangement uses TRBV9 and TRBJ2-7; TRBD1 agrees at 8 bases. The ends lost 3 bases at V and 7 bases at J; junction bases unmatched: 15. This CDR3 contains 16 residues. Germline loops: CDR1 SGDLS, CDR2 YYNGEE. The CDR3 loop reads CASSGEVGTGLQEQYF. The DNA for the CDR3 is TGTGCCAGCAGCGGGGAAGTGGGGACAGGCCTTCAGGAGCAGTACTTC. The full variable domain, in which reference TRBV9 and TRBJ2-7 provide the parts outside the CDR3, is DSGVTQTPKHLITATGQRVTLRCSPRSGDLSVYWYQQSLDQGLQFLIQYYNGEERAKGNILERFSAQQFPDLHSELNLSSLELGDSALYFCASSGEVGTGLQEQYFGPGTRLTVT.

CDR3 nucleotides: TGTGCCAGCAGCTTTGTCGGGGGCCTATTAACAGATACGCAGTATTTT. Translated, it gives CASSFVGGLLTDTQYF. The gene calls are TRBV11-2 and TRBJ2-3; D may correspond to TRBD1 or TRBD2 (6 bases each). V lost 3 bases, J lost 3 bases, and 16 bases lay in between. Germline CDR1 is SGHAT and CDR2 is FQNNGV. The CDR3 sequence is 16 residues long.

The CDR3 protein is CASSIGSFGGASGELFF. CDR3 DNA sequence: TGTGCCAGTAGTATAGGAAGCTTCGGGGGCGCAAGCGGGGAGCTGTTTTTT. The V and J genes are TRBV19 and TRBJ2-2; D tentatively fits TRBD1 or TRBD2 (6 bases each). This CDR3 is 17 amino acids long. V was shortened by 1 base and J by 7 bases, with 19 bases between the two germline ends. The germline gives CDR1 LNHDA, CDR2 SQIVND (reference sequence).

Regarding this clone: At one of its ends the junction is not consistent with the germline gene, which may arise from a read error. The V gene is TRBV7-3, the J gene TRBJ2-5; 11 positions agree with TRBD1. This CDR3 contains 13 residues. In germline, CDR1 is SGHTA, CDR2 FQGTGA. CDR3 loop: CASSSGQGEIQYF. The CDR3 DNA reads TGTGCCAGCAGCTCGGGACAGGGGGAGATCCAGTACTTC.

This clone occurred once. This chain joins TRBV28 and TRBJ2-4; no firm D call. Between the trimmed V and J ends, which lost 5 bases and 6 bases, there was a span of 14 bases. This CDR3 has 14 residues. Germline values: CDR1 MDHEN, CDR2 SYDVKM. The CDR3 DNA sequence: TGTGCCAGCAGTCTATCAGGATCTACAAACATTCAGTACTTC. This codes for CASSLSGSTNIQYF.

The genes are TRBV4-1 and TRBJ2-1; D could derive from TRBD1 or TRBD2 (5 bases each). V lost 0 bases, J lost 9 bases, and 9 bases lay in between. This CDR3 is 13 amino acids long. Germline V CDR1 and CDR2: MGHRA, YSYEKL. CDR3 DNA sequence: TGCGCCAGCAGCCAAGAAGGGGAGACTGAGCAGTTCTTC. Amino acid sequence: CASSQEGETEQFF.